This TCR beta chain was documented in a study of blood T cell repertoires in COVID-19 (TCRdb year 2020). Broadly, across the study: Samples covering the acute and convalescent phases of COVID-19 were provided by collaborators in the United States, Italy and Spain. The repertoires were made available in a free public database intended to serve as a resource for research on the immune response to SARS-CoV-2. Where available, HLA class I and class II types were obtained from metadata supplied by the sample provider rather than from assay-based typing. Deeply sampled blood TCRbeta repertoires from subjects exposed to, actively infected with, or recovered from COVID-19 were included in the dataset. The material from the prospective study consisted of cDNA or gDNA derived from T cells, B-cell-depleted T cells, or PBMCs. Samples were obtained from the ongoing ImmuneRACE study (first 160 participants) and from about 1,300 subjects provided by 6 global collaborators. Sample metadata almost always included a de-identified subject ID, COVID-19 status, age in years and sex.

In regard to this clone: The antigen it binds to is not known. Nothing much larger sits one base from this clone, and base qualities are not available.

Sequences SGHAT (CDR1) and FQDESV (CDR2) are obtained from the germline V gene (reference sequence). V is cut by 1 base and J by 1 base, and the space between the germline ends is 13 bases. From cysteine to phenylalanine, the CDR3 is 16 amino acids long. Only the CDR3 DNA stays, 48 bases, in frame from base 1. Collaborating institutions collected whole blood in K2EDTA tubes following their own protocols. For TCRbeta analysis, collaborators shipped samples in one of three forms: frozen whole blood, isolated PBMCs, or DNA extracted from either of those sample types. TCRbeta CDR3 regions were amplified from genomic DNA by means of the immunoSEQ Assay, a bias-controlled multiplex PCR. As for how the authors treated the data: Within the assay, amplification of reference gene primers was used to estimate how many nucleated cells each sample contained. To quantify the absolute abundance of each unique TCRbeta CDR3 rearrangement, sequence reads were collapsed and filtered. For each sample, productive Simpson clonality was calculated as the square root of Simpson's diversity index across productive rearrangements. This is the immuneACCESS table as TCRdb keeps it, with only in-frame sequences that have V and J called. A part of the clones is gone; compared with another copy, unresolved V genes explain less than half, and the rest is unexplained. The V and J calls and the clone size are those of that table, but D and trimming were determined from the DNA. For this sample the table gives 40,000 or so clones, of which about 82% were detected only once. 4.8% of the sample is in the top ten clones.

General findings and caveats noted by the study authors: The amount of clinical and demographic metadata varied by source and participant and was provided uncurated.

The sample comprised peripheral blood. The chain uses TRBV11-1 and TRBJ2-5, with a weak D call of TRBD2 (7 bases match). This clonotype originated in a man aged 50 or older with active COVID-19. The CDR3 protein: CASSLGGGGLQETQYF. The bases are TGTGCCAGCAGCTTAGGAGGGGGGGGCCTCCAAGAGACCCAGTACTTC.